These 26 T cell receptor beta chains came from one sample sequenced in a study of T cell changes during pregnancy in multiple sclerosis. Libraries were prepared by immunoSEQ multiplex PCR; TCRdb keeps only in-frame clonotypes and omits some of them. The table lists 35,000 to 45,000 clones, approximately 89% of them singletons. Sequencing used CD4+ T cells from peripheral blood mononuclear cells, obtained after pregnancy. All receptors come from a female donor in good health, enrolled as a control in a pregnancy study.

The rearrangement uses TRBV4-2 and TRBJ1-4, with TRBD1 identical over 7 bases. The V gene end was trimmed by 4 bases and the J gene end by 5 bases; junction bases not matched to a gene: 4. Germline assignment: CDR1 LGHNA and CDR2 YNFKEQ. The length of the CDR3 is 14 residues. The DNA for the CDR3 is TGTGCCAGCAGCCCCGAGACAGGGAATGAAAAACTGTTTTTT. Its translation: CASSPETGNEKLFF.

The chain has TRBV6-5 and TRBJ2-2; D may be TRBD2 (5 bases). The germline V and J ends were trimmed by 0 bases and 6 bases, with 8 bases remaining between them. Per the germline V gene, CDR1 is MNHEY and CDR2 is SVGAGI. The CDR3 contains 14 residues. The CDR3 sequence is CASSYSMRAGELFF. The CDR3 coding sequence is TGTGCCAGCAGTTACTCGATGCGGGCCGGGGAGCTGTTTTTT.

This rearrangement joins TRBV29-1 to TRBJ2-5; the D is unclear. Germline loops: CDR1 SQVTM, CDR2 ANQGSEA. This CDR3 spans 12 amino acids. Trimming took 4 bases from V and 2 from J, leaving 8 bases between them. The CDR3 region is CSVGPSQETQYF. The DNA for the CDR3 is TGCAGCGTTGGGCCGTCGCAAGAGACCCAGTACTTC.

This chain joins TRBV29-1 and TRBJ1-4, with 8 bases aligning to TRBD1. This CDR3 has 13 residues. The V gene end was trimmed by 4 bases and the J gene end by 7 bases; junction bases not matched to a gene: 5. The germline gives CDR1 SQVTM, CDR2 ANQGSEA. In nucleotides, the CDR3 is TGCAGCGTTGGCGGGACAGGCCTTGAAAAACTGTTTTTT. The encoded protein is CSVGGTGLEKLFF.

The J gene is TRBJ2-7, the V gene TRBV10-3, with D perhaps matching TRBD1 (5 bases). Trimming took off 6 bases at V and 2 bases at J, with 5 bases between the two ends. Germline V CDR1 and CDR2: ENHRY, SYGVKD. The CDR3 totals 11 residues. CDR3: CAIRDTYEQYF. CDR3 in DNA: TGTGCCATCAGGGACACCTACGAGCAGTACTTC.

The chain has TRBV5-4 and TRBJ1-4; D gene ambiguous. Germline V CDR1 and CDR2: SGHNT, YYREEE (reference sequence). Trimming cost V 4 bases and J 5 bases, with 12 bases left between them. The length of the CDR3 is 14 residues. The CDR3 reads CASSPGKVNEKLFF. As DNA, the CDR3 is TGTGCCAGCAGCCCCGGGAAGGTGAATGAAAAACTGTTTTTT.

The chain employs TRBV29-1 and TRBJ1-2, with TRBD1 identical over 9 bases. This CDR3 comprises 12 residues. Germline CDR1 is SQVTM and CDR2 is ANQGSEA. V shed 2 bases and J 8 bases; nucleotides not matched to a gene: 3. The CDR3 region has the DNA TGCAGCGTTGAAACAGGGGGCCGGGGCTACACCTTC. Amino acids: CSVETGGRGYTF.

The V gene is TRBV7-8, the J gene TRBJ2-7; D call uncertain. V was clipped by 5 bases and J by 6 bases, with 8 bases between them. The CDR3 has 11 amino acids. Germline lookup yields CDR1 SGHVS and CDR2 FQNEAQ. The CDR3 DNA is TGTGCCAGCAGCGTCTACAGCGAGCAGTACTTC. This gives the protein CASSVYSEQYF.

The chain couples TRBV27 to TRBJ2-3; D not certain. V dropped 1 base and J dropped 4 bases, with 6 bases sitting between them. In germline, CDR1 is MNHEY, CDR2 SMNVEV (reference sequence). The length of the CDR3 is 13 residues. This CDR3 reads CASSLYSADTQYF. The CDR3 region has the DNA TGTGCCAGCAGTTTATATTCCGCAGATACGCAGTATTTT.

The V call is TRBV5-1, the J call TRBJ2-3; TRBD1 might be the D (6 bases). V was shortened by 5 bases and J by 0 bases, with 16 bases between the two germline ends. Germline V gene data show CDR1 as SGHRS and CDR2 as YFSETQ. The CDR3 has 16 amino acids. CDR3 DNA sequence: TGCGCCAGCAGTTCGAGCCAGGGGATAAGCACAGATACGCAGTATTTT. Protein product: CASSSSQGISTDTQYF.

This clone has only one observation. The chain has TRBV7-2 and TRBJ2-1; 8 nucleotides agree with TRBD2. The V and J ends lost 4 bases and 5 bases, in that order; junction bases with no gene match: 16. The CDR3 loop spans 18 amino acids. Germline V gene data show CDR1 as SGHTA and CDR2 as FQGNSA. CDR3 nucleotides: TGTGCCAGCAGCTCTCACGAAAGCGGGGGCCCCGACGACAATGAGCAGTTCTTC. It codes for CASSSHESGGPDDNEQFF. The full variable domain, its missing parts supplied by reference TRBV7-2 and TRBJ2-1, is GAGVSQSPSNKVTEKGKDVELRCDPISGHTALYWYRQSLGQGLEFLIYFQGNSAPDKSGLPSDRFSAERTGGSVSTLTIQRTQQEDSAVYLCASSSHESGGPDDNEQFFGPGTRLTVL.

V gene TRBV5-4 combines with J gene TRBJ2-7; 7 bases are a match to TRBD2. CDR3 length: 16 residues. From germline, CDR1 is SGHNT and CDR2 YYREEE (reference sequence). V gave up 4 bases and J gave up 2 bases; unmatched junction bases: 12. CDR3 amino acids: CASSHPLADSTYEQYF. The CDR3 coding sequence is TGTGCCAGCAGCCACCCCCTAGCGGATTCCACCTACGAGCAGTACTTC. The entire variable domain, with the rest obtained from reference TRBV5-4 and TRBJ2-7, is as follows: ETGVTQSPTHLIKTRGQQVTLRCSSQSGHNTVSWYQQALGQGPQFIFQYYREEENGRGNFPPRFSGLQFPNYSSELNVNALELDDSALYLCASSHPLADSTYEQYFGPGTRLTVT.

The J gene is TRBJ2-1, the V gene TRBV19; D possibly corresponds to TRBD1 (6 bases). Looked up from germline, CDR1 is LNHDA and CDR2 is SQIVND (reference sequence). The CDR3 runs to 16 residues. Trimming left V 3 bases short and J 9 bases short, with 21 bases between. The CDR3 DNA sequence: TGTGCCAGTAGTATGGGGTTGGGACATTCTTCTGGTGAGCAGTTCTTC. Its translation: CASSMGLGHSSGEQFF.

This sequence joins TRBV19 and TRBJ2-7; 8 bases fit TRBD1. This CDR3 has 14 residues. V lost 5 bases and J lost 2; bases outside the gene matches: 5. Germline CDR1 reads LNHDA; CDR2 reads SQIVND (reference sequence). In nucleotides, the CDR3 is TGTGCCAGTAGTTCTTGGACAGGGACCTACGAGCAGTACTTC. Residues: CASSSWTGTYEQYF.

This clone was seen more than once but under ten times. The genes are TRBV11-2 and TRBJ1-1, with 8 bases fitting TRBD1. With 3 bases clipped from V and 4 bases from J, the junction kept 7 bases outside the gene matches. The CDR3 runs 15 residues. Germline V gene lookup returns CDR1 SGHAT and CDR2 FQNNGV. CDR3 protein: CASSLRQGTGTEAFF. Here the CDR3 DNA reads TGTGCCAGCAGCTTGAGACAGGGGACGGGCACTGAAGCTTTCTTT.

V is TRBV12-5 and J is TRBJ1-2; tentative D call: TRBD1 (6 bases). Germline CDR1 LGHNT, CDR2 FRNRAP. The CDR3 has 15 amino acids. The V end lost 0 bases, the J end lost 4 bases, and 12 bases lay between the germline ends. This CDR3 reads CASGLVLGRGYGYTF. The DNA for the CDR3 is TGTGCTAGTGGTTTGGTACTTGGCAGGGGCTATGGCTACACCTTC.

The CDR3 sequence: CASSLDSSSNEQFF. The DNA for the CDR3 is TGCGCCAGCAGCTTGGATTCCTCCTCTAATGAGCAGTTCTTC. The gene calls are TRBV5-1 and TRBJ2-1; D call uncertain. Trimming removed 0 bases at V and 7 bases at J, with 11 bases between. Germline lookup yields CDR1 SGHRS and CDR2 YFSETQ. This CDR3 is 14 amino acids long.

The genes are TRBV10-3 and TRBJ2-1; 8 nucleotides agree with TRBD2. Trimming took 2 bases from V and 9 from J; bases not matched to a gene: 0. This CDR3 is 12 amino acids long. In germline, CDR1 is ENHRY, CDR2 SYGVKD. Here the CDR3 reads CAISETSGEQFF. Written as DNA, the CDR3 is TGTGCCATCAGTGAGACTAGCGGTGAGCAGTTCTTC.

The genes are TRBV9 and TRBJ2-3, with 7 bases lining up with TRBD1. After removal of 2 bases from V and 6 bases from J, the junction contained 6 bases not matched to a gene. The germline CDR1 and CDR2 sequences are SGDLS and YYNGEE. The length of the CDR3 is 14 residues. This chain's CDR3 is CASSVARGQDTQYF. The CDR3 DNA sequence: TGTGCCAGCAGCGTGGCCCGGGGACAGGATACGCAGTATTTT. Looking up the rest from reference TRBV9 and TRBJ2-3 gives the full variable domain: DSGVTQTPKHLITATGQRVTLRCSPRSGDLSVYWYQQSLDQGLQFLIQYYNGEERAKGNILERFSAQQFPDLHSELNLSSLELGDSALYFCASSVARGQDTQYFGPGTRLTVL.

This clone showed up just once. This rearrangement joins TRBV5-1 to TRBJ2-3, with 10 positions matching TRBD2. CDR1 is SGHRS and CDR2 is YFSETQ in the germline V gene. The ends lost 4 bases at V and 5 bases at J; junction bases unmatched: 10. This CDR3 spans 16 amino acids. The CDR3: CASSPLGAGGEDTQYF. CDR3 in DNA: TGCGCCAGCAGCCCCTTGGGAGCGGGAGGGGAAGATACGCAGTATTTT.

This clone showed up just a few times. The chain couples TRBV7-8 to TRBJ1-6; D gene unclear. Per germline, CDR1 SGHVS and CDR2 FQNEAQ. The CDR3 contains 12 residues. Trimming shortened V by 3 bases and J by 9 bases, and 6 bases separated the two germline ends. The CDR3 sequence: CASSFLSSPLHF. The CDR3, as DNA: TGTGCCAGCAGCTTTCTGAGTTCACCCCTCCACTTT.

The rearrangement links TRBV5-4 to TRBJ2-5, with 7 nucleotides matching TRBD2. Trimming cost V 2 bases and J 2 bases; bases outside gene matches: 6. CDR1 SGHNT and CDR2 YYREEE come from the germline V gene (reference sequence). The CDR3 spans 15 residues. This CDR3 reads CASSFGGRKQETQYF. The CDR3, as DNA: TGTGCCAGCAGCTTTGGCGGGAGAAAACAAGAGACCCAGTACTTC.

V and J are TRBV6-5 and TRBJ2-1; possible D gene TRBD1, 5 bases. CDR1 is MNHEY and CDR2 is SVGAGI in the germline V gene. The CDR3 spans 16 residues. V gave up 0 bases and J gave up 4 bases, with 13 bases separating them. CDR3 sequence: CASSYSYRRLYNEQFF. CDR3 bases: TGTGCCAGCAGTTACTCCTACAGGCGCCTTTACAATGAGCAGTTCTTC.

The chain uses TRBV5-1 and TRBJ2-1, with 8 bases aligning to TRBD1. The J segment lost 15 bases and the V segment lost 3 bases, leaving 26 bases of the junction unmatched. The CDR3 consists of 18 residues. CDR1 and CDR2 from the germline V gene are SGHRS and YFSETQ. CDR3: CASSSGAGGEDLLSTGFF. The CDR3 bases are TGCGCCAGCAGCTCGGGAGCAGGGGGCGAAGATTTGTTATCGACAGGGTTCTTC.

The rearrangement joins TRBV5-4 to TRBJ2-6; a possible D gene is TRBD2 (6 bases). Germline values: CDR1 SGHNT, CDR2 YYREEE (reference sequence). This CDR3 contains 16 residues. Deletions cut 0 bases from V and 2 bases from J, with 9 bases between. The CDR3 region is CASSLVGGAGANVLTF. The CDR3 DNA follows: TGTGCCAGCAGCTTGGTGGGGGGTGCTGGGGCCAACGTCCTGACTTTC.

This chain links TRBV7-2 with TRBJ2-3; a weak D match, TRBD2 (5 bases). Deletions cut 1 base from V and 0 bases from J, with 8 bases between. The CDR3 length is 15 residues. CDR1 and CDR2 (germline): SGHTA, FQGNSA. For the CDR3, the DNA is TGTGCCAGCAGCTTAGACCGGGGTAGCACAGATACGCAGTATTTT. Residues: CASSLDRGSTDTQYF. Based on the CDR3 plus reference TRBV7-2 and TRBJ2-3, the full variable domain is GAGVSQSPSNKVTEKGKDVELRCDPISGHTALYWYRQSLGQGLEFLIYFQGNSAPDKSGLPSDRFSAERTGGSVSTLTIQRTQQEDSAVYLCASSLDRGSTDTQYFGPGTRLTVL.